This T cell receptor beta chain was captured by sequencing in a study of T cell responses to AZD1222 COVID-19 vaccine. Findings and caveats of the study: AZD1222 recipients seropositive at baseline numbered only six. Spike-specific TCR breadth and depth grew following two AZD1222 doses. Clonal diversity was possibly underestimated, and the donors were mostly white British, with more females.

Second-dose timings of about 4 or about 12 weeks were pooled. Worth noting for this clone: Its specificity is unknown.

Repertoires were generated with immunoSEQ multiplex PCR, while TCRdb's copy carries only in-frame clones and drops some. The sample holds 130,000 to 150,000 clones, approximately 91% seen once. Source: peripheral blood, taken 28 days after the second AZD1222 dose. This receptor was obtained from an adult who received the AZD1222 COVID-19 vaccine.

The CDR3 DNA follows: TGTGCCAGCAGCCAAGAAACGTCTATTCGAGGGGGCTACACCTTC. Protein product: CASSQETSIRGGYTF. The chain uses TRBV3-1 (or the pseudogene TRBV3-2) and TRBJ1-2; D unclear. Trimming removed 0 bases at V and 8 bases at J, with 16 bases between. The CDR3 runs 15 residues. Germline CDR1 is LGHDT and CDR2 is YNNKEL (reference sequence).